A few counts support the clone carrying this T cell receptor (beta chain). Its antigen remains unidentified. The data were obtained in a study of spatial heterogeneity in lung cancer. Findings and limits, study-wide: In tumors, expanded intratumoral alpha and beta TCR counts tracked mutation counts.

V was pared by 8 bases and J by 7 bases, with 14 bases between. The length of the CDR3 is 13 residues. Germline CDR1 reads KGHDR; CDR2 reads SFDVKD. Unique molecular identifiers tagged every individual TCR cDNA molecule. TCRdb used MiXCR to reprocess the 5' RACE reads, holding one entry per CDR3 protein. The data show 15,000 or so distinct CDR3 sequences, with approximately 4.5% seen just once and around 16% held by the top ten. Time point described: sample taken at primary tumor resection. Specimen: lung tumor tissue, collected at surgery. This rearrangement joins TRBV24-1 to TRBJ2-1; possible D gene TRBD2, 7 bases. The TCR comes from a female donor with early-stage non-small cell lung cancer. CDR3 sequence: CATKQGGGNEQFF. CDR3 nucleotide sequence: TGTGCCACCAAGCAAGGGGGAGGGAATGAGCAGTTCTTC.